These T cell receptor beta chains were read from a single sample in a study of cytotoxic CD8 clonotypes in ibrutinib-treated CLL. Sequencing used immunoSEQ multiplex PCR; TCRdb keeps in-frame clones, though not all of them. The table includes some 47,000 clones, roughly three fifths detected once. The specimen comprised PBMCs, sampled after 24 months of ibrutinib treatment. The receptors here all came from a human donor with chronic lymphocytic leukemia. Both conserved end residues are part of each CDR3. The D gene is left open where the match is weak. Clone size is shown for a subset of rows, as once, few, many or a class of expanded clone.

V,size,J,D,CDR3,DNA
TRBV6-1,NA,TRBJ2-7,TRBD1,CASSARDRGYEQYF,TGTGCCAGCAGTGCCCGGGACAGGGGTTACGAGCAGTACTTC
TRBV12-5,NA,TRBJ1-2,TRBD1,CASGLGRDRGPGYTF,TGTGCTAGTGGTTTAGGACGGGACAGGGGGCCTGGCTACACCTTC
TRBV2,NA,TRBJ2-7,TRBD2,CAAGRGRAPYEQYF,TGTGCCGCAGGGAGGGGACGGGCTCCCTACGAGCAGTACTTC
TRBV2,NA,TRBJ1-6,TRBD1,CASSSGQGGSPLHF,TGTGCCAGCAGTTCGGGACAGGGAGGGTCACCCCTCCACTTT
TRBV5-1,NA,TRBJ2-2,NA,CASSLGRANTGELFF,TGCGCCAGCAGCTTAGGCAGGGCGAACACCGGGGAGCTGTTTTTT
TRBV5-1,once,TRBJ2-2,TRBD2,CASSLPRTSGGAGTGELFF,TGCGCCAGCAGCTTGCCCCGGACTAGCGGGGGGGCCGGGACCGGGGAGCTGTTTTTT
TRBV19,NA,TRBJ1-4,NA,CASRKVEKLFF,TGTGCCAGTAGAAAAGTTGAAAAACTGTTTTTT
TRBV9,NA,TRBJ1-3,NA,CASSADPRGSGNTIYF,TGTGCCAGCAGCGCAGACCCCAGGGGCTCTGGAAACACCATATATTTT
TRBV6-5,once,TRBJ2-3,TRBD2,CASSITGGGRYTQYF,TGTGCCAGCAGCATCACGGGCGGGGGGCGATATACGCAGTATTTT
TRBV19,NA,TRBJ1-3,NA,CATCRGNTIYF,TGTGCCACCTGCCGAGGAAACACCATATATTTT
TRBV5-5,NA,TRBJ2-3,NA,CASRIGSADTQYF,TGTGCCAGCAGAATCGGGAGTGCGGATACGCAGTATTTT
TRBV4-1,NA,TRBJ2-1,TRBD2,CASSSHSGGSSYNEQFF,TGCGCCAGCAGCTCCCATAGCGGGGGTAGCTCCTACAATGAGCAGTTCTTC
TRBV13,few,TRBJ2-3,TRBD2,CASTNLAGAHTDTQYF,TGTGCCAGCACTAACCTAGCGGGGGCCCACACAGATACGCAGTATTTT
TRBV5-1,NA,TRBJ1-5,NA,CASSLGGSVGQPQHF,TGCGCCAGCAGCTTGGGTGGGAGTGTGGGTCAGCCCCAGCATTTT
TRBV25-1,NA,TRBJ1-1,NA,CASQGLGNTEAFF,TGTGCCAGTCAGGGGTTAGGGAACACTGAAGCTTTCTTT
TRBV7-9,few,TRBJ1-1,NA,CASSLLAGGTEAFF,TGTGCCAGCAGCCTCCTCGCCGGGGGCACTGAAGCTTTCTTT
TRBV19,NA,TRBJ1-1,NA,CASSSWGGAFF,TGTGCCAGTAGTTCCTGGGGCGGCGCTTTCTTT
TRBV9,NA,TRBJ1-3,NA,CASGRGDGNTIYF,TGTGCCAGCGGGCGGGGAGATGGAAACACCATATATTTT
TRBV19,NA,TRBJ1-2,NA,CASSMAMSYGYTF,TGTGCCAGTAGTATGGCCATGAGCTATGGCTACACCTTC
TRBV12-2,NA,TRBJ2-6,NA,CASRSETTQSRANVLTF,TGTGCAAGTCGCTCCGAAACCACACAAAGTCGGGCCAACGTCCTGACTTTC
TRBV7-9,NA,TRBJ1-1,NA,CASSYPAGVSTEAFF,TGTGCCAGCAGCTACCCGGCAGGGGTGAGCACTGAAGCTTTCTTT
TRBV5-1,NA,TRBJ2-5,TRBD2,CASSSTTSGGGETQYF,TGCGCCAGCAGCTCCACCACTAGCGGGGGGGGAGAGACCCAGTACTTC
TRBV6-6,NA,TRBJ2-7,TRBD2,CATGPGGGYYEQYF,TGTGCCACGGGACCGGGGGGGGGCTACTACGAGCAGTACTTC
TRBV19,few,TRBJ2-4,NA,CASSPSTGAKNIQYF,TGTGCCAGTAGTCCCTCTACAGGAGCCAAAAACATTCAGTACTTC
TRBV5-1,NA,TRBJ2-5,TRBD1,CASSLSGTGTETQYF,TGCGCCAGCAGCCTTTCCGGGACAGGAACAGAGACCCAGTACTTC
TRBV11-1,few,TRBJ2-3,TRBD2,CASSSGGVDTQYF,TGTGCCAGCAGCTCTGGGGGGGTAGATACGCAGTATTTT
TRBV4-1,NA,TRBJ1-1,NA,CASSWGPENTEAFF,TGCGCCAGCAGCTGGGGGCCAGAGAACACTGAAGCTTTCTTT
TRBV5-4,few,TRBJ2-7,TRBD1,CASSLGMGQGAYEQYF,TGTGCCAGCAGCTTGGGAATGGGACAGGGGGCTTACGAGCAGTACTTC
TRBV12-5,NA,TRBJ2-2,NA,CASGLVRSRGTGELFF,TGTGCTAGTGGTTTGGTACGGTCAAGGGGAACCGGGGAGCTGTTTTTT
TRBV6-5,NA,TRBJ2-7,TRBD1,CASSSGQGVGEQYF,TGTGCCAGCAGTTCGGGACAGGGTGTTGGGGAGCAGTACTTC
TRBV20-1,NA,TRBJ2-3,NA,CSAPLPDTQYF,TGCAGTGCCCCGCTCCCAGATACGCAGTATTTT
TRBV5-1,once,TRBJ1-2,NA,CASSLEGDSSGHGYTF,TGCGCCAGCAGCTTGGAAGGGGACTCTTCGGGCCATGGCTACACCTTC
TRBV6-5,few,TRBJ2-5,NA,CASSWIGTQYF,TGTGCCAGCAGCTGGATAGGGACCCAGTACTTC
TRBV15,few,TRBJ2-5,NA,CATAGGPRETQYF,TGTGCCACCGCTGGCGGGCCAAGGGAGACCCAGTACTTC